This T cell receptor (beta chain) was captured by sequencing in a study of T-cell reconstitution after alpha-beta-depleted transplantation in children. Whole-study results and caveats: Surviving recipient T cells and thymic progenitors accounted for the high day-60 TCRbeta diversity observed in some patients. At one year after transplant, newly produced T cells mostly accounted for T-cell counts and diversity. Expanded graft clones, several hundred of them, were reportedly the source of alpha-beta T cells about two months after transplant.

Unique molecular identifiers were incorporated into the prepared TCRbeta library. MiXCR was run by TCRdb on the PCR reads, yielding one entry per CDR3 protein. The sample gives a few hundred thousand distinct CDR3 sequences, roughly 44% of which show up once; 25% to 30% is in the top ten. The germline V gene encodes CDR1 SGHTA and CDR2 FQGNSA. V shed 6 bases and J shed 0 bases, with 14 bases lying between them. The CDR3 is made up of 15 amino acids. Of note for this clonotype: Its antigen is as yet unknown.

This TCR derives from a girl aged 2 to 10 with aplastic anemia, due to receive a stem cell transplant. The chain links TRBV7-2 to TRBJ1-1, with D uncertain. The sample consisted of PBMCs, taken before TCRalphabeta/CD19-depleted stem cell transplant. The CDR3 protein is CASRQQRELNTEAFF. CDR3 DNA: TGTGCCAGCAGACAACAACGGGAGTTGAACACTGAAGCTTTCTTT.